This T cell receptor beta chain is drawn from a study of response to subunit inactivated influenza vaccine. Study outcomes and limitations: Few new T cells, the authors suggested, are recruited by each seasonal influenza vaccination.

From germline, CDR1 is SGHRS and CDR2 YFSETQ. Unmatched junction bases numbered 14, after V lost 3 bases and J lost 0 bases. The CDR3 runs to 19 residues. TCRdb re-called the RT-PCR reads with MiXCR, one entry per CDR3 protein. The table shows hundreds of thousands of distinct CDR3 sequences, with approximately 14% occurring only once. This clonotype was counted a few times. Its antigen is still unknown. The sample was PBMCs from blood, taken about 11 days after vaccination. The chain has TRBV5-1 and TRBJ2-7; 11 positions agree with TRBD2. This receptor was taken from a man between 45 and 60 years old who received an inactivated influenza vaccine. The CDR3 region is CASSSLAGGSSPSSYEQYF. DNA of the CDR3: TGCGCCAGCAGCTCCCTAGCGGGGGGCTCCTCCCCGAGCTCCTACGAGCAGTACTTC.